This record looks at one T cell receptor beta chain sequence and its context. This entry comes from a study of shared clonotypes between healthy human individuals. Turning to the study itself: Per-donor plates numbered three CD4 naive, three CD4 memory, two CD8 naive and one CD8 memory.

Assay: immunoSEQ multiplex PCR; the TCRdb copy retains only in-frame clones and omits some. The sample holds over 950,000 clones, around three quarters seen once. The CDR3 extends over 15 amino acids. Germline values: CDR1 SGHTA, CDR2 FQGNSA. V lost 1 base and J lost 5, with 14 bases in between. All donors qualified as healthy HIV-negative adults and had experienced no recent acute infections or vaccinations. The TCR comes from a man aged 18 to 35 in good health. Some clones in this sample may be carry-over from other donors' samples. The sample consisted of memory CD4+ T cells from PBMCs. This sample's subset: CD45RA-negative fraction. The V and J genes are TRBV7-2 and TRBJ2-5; the D is unclear. In DNA form, the CDR3 reads TGTGCCAGCAGCTTAGGTTTGGGGTCTTGGGAGACCCAGTACTTC. Translating it yields CASSLGLGSWETQYF. The whole variable domain, filled in from reference TRBV7-2 and TRBJ2-5, reads GAGVSQSPSNKVTEKGKDVELRCDPISGHTALYWYRQSLGQGLEFLIYFQGNSAPDKSGLPSDRFSAERTGGSVSTLTIQRTQQEDSAVYLCASSLGLGSWETQYFGPGTRLLVL.